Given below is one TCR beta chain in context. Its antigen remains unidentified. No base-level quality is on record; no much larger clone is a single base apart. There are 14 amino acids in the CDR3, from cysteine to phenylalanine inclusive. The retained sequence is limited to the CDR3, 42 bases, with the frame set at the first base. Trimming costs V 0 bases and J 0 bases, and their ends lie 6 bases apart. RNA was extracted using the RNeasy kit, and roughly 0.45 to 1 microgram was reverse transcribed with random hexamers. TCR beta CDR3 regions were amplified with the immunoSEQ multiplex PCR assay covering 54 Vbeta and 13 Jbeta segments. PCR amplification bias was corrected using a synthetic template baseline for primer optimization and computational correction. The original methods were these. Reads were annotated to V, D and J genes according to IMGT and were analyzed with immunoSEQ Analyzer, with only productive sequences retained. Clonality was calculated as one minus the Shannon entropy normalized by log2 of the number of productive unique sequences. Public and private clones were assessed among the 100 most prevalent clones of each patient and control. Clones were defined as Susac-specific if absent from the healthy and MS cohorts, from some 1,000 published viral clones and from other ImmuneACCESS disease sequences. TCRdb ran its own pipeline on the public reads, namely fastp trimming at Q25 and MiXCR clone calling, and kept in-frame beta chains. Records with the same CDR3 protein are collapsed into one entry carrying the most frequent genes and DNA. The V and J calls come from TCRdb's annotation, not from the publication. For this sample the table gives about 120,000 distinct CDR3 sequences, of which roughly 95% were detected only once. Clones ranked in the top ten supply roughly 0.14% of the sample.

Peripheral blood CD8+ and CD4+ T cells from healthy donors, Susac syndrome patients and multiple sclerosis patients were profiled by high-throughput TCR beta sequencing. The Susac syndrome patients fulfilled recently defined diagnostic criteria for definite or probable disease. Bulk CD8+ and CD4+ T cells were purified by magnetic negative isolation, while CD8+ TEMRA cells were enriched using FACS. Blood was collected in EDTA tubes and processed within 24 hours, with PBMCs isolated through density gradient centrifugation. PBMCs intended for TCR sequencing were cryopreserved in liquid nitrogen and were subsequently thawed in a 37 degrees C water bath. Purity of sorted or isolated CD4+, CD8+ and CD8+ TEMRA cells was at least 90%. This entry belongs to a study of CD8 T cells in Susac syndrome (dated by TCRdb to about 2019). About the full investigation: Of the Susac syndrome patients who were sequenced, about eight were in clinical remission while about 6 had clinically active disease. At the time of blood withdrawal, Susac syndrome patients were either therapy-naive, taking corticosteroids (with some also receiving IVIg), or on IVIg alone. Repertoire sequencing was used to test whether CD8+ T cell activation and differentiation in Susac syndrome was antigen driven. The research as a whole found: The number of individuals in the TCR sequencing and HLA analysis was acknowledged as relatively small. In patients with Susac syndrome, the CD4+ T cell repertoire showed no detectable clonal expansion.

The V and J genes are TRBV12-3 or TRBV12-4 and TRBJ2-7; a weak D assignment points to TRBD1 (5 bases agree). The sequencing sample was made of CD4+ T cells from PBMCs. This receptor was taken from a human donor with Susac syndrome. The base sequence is TGTGCCAGCAGTTTAGCGGACAACTCCTACGAGCAGTACTTC. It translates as CASSLADNSYEQYF.